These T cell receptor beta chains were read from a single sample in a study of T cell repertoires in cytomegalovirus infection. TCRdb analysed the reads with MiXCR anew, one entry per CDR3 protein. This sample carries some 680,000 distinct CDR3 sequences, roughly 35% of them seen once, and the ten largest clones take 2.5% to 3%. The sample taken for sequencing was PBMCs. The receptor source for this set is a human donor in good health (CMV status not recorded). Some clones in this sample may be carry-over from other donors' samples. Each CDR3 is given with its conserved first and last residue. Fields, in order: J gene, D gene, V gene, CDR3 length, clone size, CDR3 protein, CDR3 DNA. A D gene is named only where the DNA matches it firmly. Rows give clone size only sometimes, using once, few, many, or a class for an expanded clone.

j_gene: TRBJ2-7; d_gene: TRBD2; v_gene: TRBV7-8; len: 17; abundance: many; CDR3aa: CASSPVITSGPLYEQYF; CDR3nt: TGTGCCAGCAGCCCCGTTATAACTAGCGGGCCCCTCTACGAGCAGTACTTC
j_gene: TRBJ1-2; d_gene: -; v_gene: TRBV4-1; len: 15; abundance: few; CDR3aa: CASSQPGHWTYGYTF; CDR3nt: TGCGCCAGCAGCCAACCGGGACACTGGACCTATGGCTACACCTTC
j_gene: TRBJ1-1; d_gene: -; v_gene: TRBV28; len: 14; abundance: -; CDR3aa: CASSLHDTNTEAFF; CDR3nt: TGTGCCAGCAGTTTGCATGACACGAACACTGAAGCTTTCTTT
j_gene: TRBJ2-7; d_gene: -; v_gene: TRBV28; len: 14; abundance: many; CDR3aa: CASSRAGTRSEQYF; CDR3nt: TGTGCCAGCAGTCGAGCCGGGACCAGATCCGAGCAGTACTTC
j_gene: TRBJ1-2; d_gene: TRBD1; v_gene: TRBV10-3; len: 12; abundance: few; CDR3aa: CAIVEGADGYTF; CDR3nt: TGTGCCATCGTTGAGGGGGCGGATGGCTACACCTTC
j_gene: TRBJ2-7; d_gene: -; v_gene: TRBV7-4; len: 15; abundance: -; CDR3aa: CAGSSRKTRPYEQYF; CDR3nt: TGTGCCGGCAGCTCCAGAAAGACGAGGCCCTACGAGCAGTACTTC
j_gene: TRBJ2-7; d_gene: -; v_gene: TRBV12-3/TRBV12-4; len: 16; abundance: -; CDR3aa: CASSAVRLDGAYEQYF; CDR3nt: TGTGCCAGCAGTGCGGTGAGATTGGACGGAGCCTACGAGCAGTACTTC
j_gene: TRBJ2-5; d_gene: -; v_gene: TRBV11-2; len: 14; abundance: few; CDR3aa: CASRTHREEETQYF; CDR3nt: TGTGCCAGCAGAACTCACAGGGAGGAAGAGACCCAGTACTTC
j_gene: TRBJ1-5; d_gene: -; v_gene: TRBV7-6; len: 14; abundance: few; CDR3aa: CASSLERGAKPQHF; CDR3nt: TGTGCCAGCAGCTTAGAGCGGGGGGCGAAACCCCAGCATTTT
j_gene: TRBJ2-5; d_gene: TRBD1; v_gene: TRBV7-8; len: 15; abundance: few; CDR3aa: CASSSSAQGLETQYF; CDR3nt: TGTGCCAGCAGCTCTTCAGCACAGGGGTTGGAGACCCAGTACTTC
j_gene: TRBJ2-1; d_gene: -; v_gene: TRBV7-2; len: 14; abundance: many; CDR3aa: CAVSGTRHYNEQFF; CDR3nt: TGTGCCGTCTCCGGGACAAGACACTACAATGAGCAGTTCTTC
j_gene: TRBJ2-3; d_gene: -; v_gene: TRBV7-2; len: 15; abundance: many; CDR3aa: CASSLASQGTDTQYF; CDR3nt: TGTGCCAGCAGCTTAGCGTCGCAGGGCACAGATACGCAGTATTTT
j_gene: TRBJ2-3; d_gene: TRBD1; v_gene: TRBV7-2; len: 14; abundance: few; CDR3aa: CASSWDRATDTQYF; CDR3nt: TGTGCCAGCAGCTGGGACAGGGCCACAGATACGCAGTATTTT
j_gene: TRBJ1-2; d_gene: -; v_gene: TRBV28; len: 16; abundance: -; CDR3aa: CASSSFAAVDGDGYTF; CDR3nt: TGTGCCAGCAGCTCCTTCGCGGCGGTAGATGGGGATGGCTACACCTTC
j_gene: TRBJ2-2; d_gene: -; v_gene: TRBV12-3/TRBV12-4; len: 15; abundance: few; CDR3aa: CASSFLFKNTGELFF; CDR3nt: TGTGCCAGCAGTTTTTTGTTCAAGAACACCGGGGAGCTGTTTTTT
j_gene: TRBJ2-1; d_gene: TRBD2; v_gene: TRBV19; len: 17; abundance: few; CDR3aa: CASALDTSGSSYNEQFF; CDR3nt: TGTGCCAGTGCCCTCGACACTAGCGGGAGCTCCTACAATGAGCAGTTCTTC
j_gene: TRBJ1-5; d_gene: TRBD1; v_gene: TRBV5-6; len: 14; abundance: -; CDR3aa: CASSLGTGHQPQHF; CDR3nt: TGTGCCAGCAGCCTCGGGACAGGGCATCAGCCCCAGCATTTT
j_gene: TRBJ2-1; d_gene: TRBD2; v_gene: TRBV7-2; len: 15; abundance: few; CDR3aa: CASSLRPPGLNEQFF; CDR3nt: TGTGCCAGCAGCTTAAGGCCCCCGGGACTAAATGAGCAGTTCTTC
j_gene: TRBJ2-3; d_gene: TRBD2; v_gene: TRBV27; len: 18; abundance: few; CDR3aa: CASSLWRGLADYTDTQYF; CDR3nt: TGTGCCAGCAGTTTATGGAGAGGGCTAGCGGATTACACAGATACGCAGTATTTT
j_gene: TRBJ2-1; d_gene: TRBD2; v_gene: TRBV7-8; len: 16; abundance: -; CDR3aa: CASSYSGGRDRNEQFF; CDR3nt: TGTGCCAGCAGCTACAGCGGGGGCCGGGATAGGAATGAGCAGTTCTTC
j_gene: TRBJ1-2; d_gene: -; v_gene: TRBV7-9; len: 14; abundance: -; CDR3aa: CASSLGQYLYGYTF; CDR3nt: TGTGCCAGCAGCTTAGGACAGTACCTCTATGGCTACACCTTC
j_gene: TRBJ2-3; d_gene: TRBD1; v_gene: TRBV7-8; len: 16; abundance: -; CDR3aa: CASSLVKGTGTDTQYF; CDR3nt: TGTGCCAGCAGCTTAGTGAAAGGGACAGGCACAGATACGCAGTATTTT
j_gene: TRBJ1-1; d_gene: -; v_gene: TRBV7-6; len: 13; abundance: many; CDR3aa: CASSLGRTTEAFF; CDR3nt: TGTGCCAGCAGCTTAGGGCGGACCACTGAAGCTTTCTTT